The entry that follows covers one T cell receptor beta chain sequence. What it binds is not known. Some clones are missing from TCRdb's copy, which holds only in-frame ones; the method was immunoSEQ multiplex PCR. Of approximately 42,000 clones listed, nearly 97% are singletons. The data derive from a study of T cell clonotyping in hematopoietic cell transplantation. There are 15 residues in the CDR3. Trimming cost V 2 bases and J 1 base, with 12 bases left between them. Per germline, CDR1 SGHVS and CDR2 FNYEAQ. Overall study findings and caveats: Without cell sorting, CD4 versus CD8 contributions remain unresolved. At the given depth, recipient repertoires were over 97% de novo clonotypes. Pathologically expanded recipient clonotypes increased progressively from day 30 to day 180 as diversity fell. Graft donor and pretransplant recipient Inverse Simpson Index values predicted broader posttransplant TCR diversity.

The source of this sequence is a man under 40 in good health. Some clones in this sample may be carry-over from other donors' samples. The chain employs TRBV7-6 and TRBJ2-7, with a tentative D call TRBD2 (6 bases). Sequencing input: peripheral blood mononuclear cells. The CDR3 here is CASSLHSGLSYEQYF. DNA for the CDR3: TGTGCCAGCAGCTTACACAGCGGACTATCCTACGAGCAGTACTTC.